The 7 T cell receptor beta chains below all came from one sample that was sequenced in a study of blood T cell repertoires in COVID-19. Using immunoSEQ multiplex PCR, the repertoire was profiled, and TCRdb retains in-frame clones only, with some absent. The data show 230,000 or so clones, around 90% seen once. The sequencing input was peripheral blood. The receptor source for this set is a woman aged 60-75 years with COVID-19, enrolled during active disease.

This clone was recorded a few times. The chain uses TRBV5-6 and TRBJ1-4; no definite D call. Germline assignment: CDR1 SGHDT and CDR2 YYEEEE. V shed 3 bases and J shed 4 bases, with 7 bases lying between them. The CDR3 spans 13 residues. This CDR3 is CASSWRFNEKLFF. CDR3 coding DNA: TGTGCCAGCAGCTGGAGGTTTAATGAAAAACTGTTTTTT.

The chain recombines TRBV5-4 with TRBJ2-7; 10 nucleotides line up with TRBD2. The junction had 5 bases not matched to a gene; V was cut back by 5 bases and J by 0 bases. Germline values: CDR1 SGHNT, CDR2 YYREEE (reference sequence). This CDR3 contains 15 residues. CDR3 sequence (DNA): TGTGCCAGCAGTTTAGCGGGGGGCCTCTCCTACGAGCAGTACTTC. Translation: CASSLAGGLSYEQYF.

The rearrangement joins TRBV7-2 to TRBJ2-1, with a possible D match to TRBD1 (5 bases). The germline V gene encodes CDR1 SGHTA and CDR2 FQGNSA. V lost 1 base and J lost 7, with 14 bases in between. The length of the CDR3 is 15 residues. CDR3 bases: TGTGCCAGCAGCTTAGATCCAGGGCAGTGGAATGAGCAGTTCTTC. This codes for CASSLDPGQWNEQFF.

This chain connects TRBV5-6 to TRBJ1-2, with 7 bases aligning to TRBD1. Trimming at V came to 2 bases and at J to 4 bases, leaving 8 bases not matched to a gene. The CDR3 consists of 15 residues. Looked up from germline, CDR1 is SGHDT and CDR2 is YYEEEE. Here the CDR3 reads CASSFPLRGPYGYTF. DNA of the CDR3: TGTGCCAGCAGCTTCCCCCTAAGGGGGCCCTATGGCTACACCTTC. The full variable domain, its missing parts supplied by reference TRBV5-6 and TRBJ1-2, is DAGVTQSPTHLIKTRGQQVTLRCSPKSGHDTVSWYQQALGQGPQFIFQYYEEEERQRGNFPDRFSGHQFPNYSSELNVNALLLGDSALYLCASSFPLRGPYGYTFGSGTRLTVV.

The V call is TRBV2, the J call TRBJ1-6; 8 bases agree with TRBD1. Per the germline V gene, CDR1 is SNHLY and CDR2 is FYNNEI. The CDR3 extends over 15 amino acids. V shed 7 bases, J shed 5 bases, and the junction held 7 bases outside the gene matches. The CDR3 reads CASTRQGNNNSPLHF. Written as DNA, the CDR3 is TGTGCCAGCACACGACAGGGGAACAATAATTCACCCCTCCACTTT.

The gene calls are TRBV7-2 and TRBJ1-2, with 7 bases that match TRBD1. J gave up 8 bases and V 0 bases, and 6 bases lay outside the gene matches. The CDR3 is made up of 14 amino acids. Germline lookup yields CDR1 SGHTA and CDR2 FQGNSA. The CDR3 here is CASSLADRARGYTF. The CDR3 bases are TGTGCCAGCAGCTTAGCAGACAGGGCACGAGGCTACACCTTC. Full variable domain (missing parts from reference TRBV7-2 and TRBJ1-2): GAGVSQSPSNKVTEKGKDVELRCDPISGHTALYWYRQSLGQGLEFLIYFQGNSAPDKSGLPSDRFSAERTGGSVSTLTIQRTQQEDSAVYLCASSLADRARGYTFGSGTRLTVV.

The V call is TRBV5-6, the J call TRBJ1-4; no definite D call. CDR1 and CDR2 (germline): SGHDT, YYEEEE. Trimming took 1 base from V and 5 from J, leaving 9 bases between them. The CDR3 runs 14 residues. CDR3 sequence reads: CASSLLGENEKLFF. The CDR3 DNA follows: TGTGCCAGCAGCTTGTTAGGAGAGAATGAAAAACTGTTTTTT.